Listed below are T cell receptor beta chains from one sample, sequenced in a study of tumor-infiltrating lymphocytes in localized non-small cell lung cancer. Some clones are missing from TCRdb's copy, which holds only in-frame ones; the method was immunoSEQ multiplex PCR. This sample has tens of thousands of clones, with roughly 66% found just once. Sample: lung tumor tissue. Source of these receptors: a human donor with non-small cell lung cancer. Both conserved end residues are part of each CDR3. A D gene is named only where the DNA matches it firmly. Size is stated for part of the rows, as once, few or many counts, or as a class when the clone is expanded.

abundance | j_gene | d_gene | v_gene | CDR3aa | CDR3nt
. | TRBJ2-3 | . | TRBV5-6 | CASVSTTGRSEDTQYF | TGTGCCAGCGTCTCCACGACGGGACGGAGCGAAGATACGCAGTATTTT
once | TRBJ1-1 | . | TRBV30 | CAFQQGFVTEAFF | TGTGCCTTTCAACAGGGATTTGTCACTGAAGCTTTCTTT
. | TRBJ1-1 | . | TRBV10-1 | CASSREIGGGTEAFF | TGCGCCAGCAGCCGAGAAATCGGAGGCGGCACTGAAGCTTTCTTT
. | TRBJ2-3 | TRBD2 | TRBV19 | CASSPLAGGTDTQYF | TGTGCCAGTAGTCCTCTAGCGGGGGGCACAGATACGCAGTATTTT
once | TRBJ2-1 | . | TRBV19 | CASSIASTAAGEQFF | TGTGCCAGTAGTATTGCTTCGACGGCGGCCGGTGAGCAGTTCTTC
once | TRBJ2-7 | . | TRBV29-1 | CSVGGDTYEQYF | TGCAGCGTTGGCGGGGATACCTACGAGCAGTACTTC
. | TRBJ1-2 | . | TRBV7-2 | CASSFSSNYGYTF | TGTGCCAGCAGCTTCAGCTCTAACTATGGCTACACCTTC
. | TRBJ1-2 | . | TRBV25-1 | CASAVGDHYGYTF | TGTGCCAGCGCGGTGGGGGACCACTATGGCTACACCTTC
. | TRBJ2-7 | . | TRBV15 | CATSATGTINEQYF | TGTGCCACCAGCGCAACCGGGACAATCAACGAGCAGTACTTC
. | TRBJ2-3 | . | TRBV7-3 | CASSEMGTDTQYF | TGTGCCAGCAGTGAGATGGGCACAGATACGCAGTATTTT
. | TRBJ1-1 | . | TRBV6-6 | CASSYSVYSGSGEAFF | TGTGCCAGCAGTTACTCGGTGTATTCGGGCTCAGGAGAAGCTTTCTTT
. | TRBJ2-1 | TRBD2 | TRBV25-1 | CASSPRLAGGLDEQFF | TGTGCCAGCAGTCCTCGACTAGCGGGGGGGCTGGATGAGCAGTTCTTC
. | TRBJ2-7 | . | TRBV30 | CAWGKIYEQYF | TGTGCCTGGGGTAAGATTTACGAGCAGTACTTC
. | TRBJ2-3 | . | TRBV11-3 | CASSPGTPLTDTQYF | TGTGCCAGCAGCCCCGGGACCCCTTTAACAGATACGCAGTATTTT
. | TRBJ2-2 | . | TRBV15 | CATSSARTQNTGELFF | TGTGCCACCAGCAGTGCCCGTACCCAGAACACCGGGGAGCTGTTTTTT
. | TRBJ1-3 | TRBD1 | TRBV6-1 | CASPAGGGNTIYF | TGTGCCAGCCCCGCAGGGGGGGGAAACACCATATATTTT
. | TRBJ2-3 | TRBD2 | TRBV5-5 | CASSLVAGGADTQYF | TGTGCCAGCAGCTTGGTCGCGGGGGGAGCAGATACGCAGTATTTT
. | TRBJ1-2 | TRBD1 | TRBV30 | CAWRTPGGSGYGYTF | TGTGCCTGGAGGACTCCAGGGGGCTCGGGCTATGGCTACACCTTC
. | TRBJ2-2 | . | TRBV7-2 | CASSLVSGELFF | TGTGCCAGCAGCTTAGTTTCCGGGGAGCTGTTTTTT
. | TRBJ2-3 | . | TRBV5-1 | CASSLRGTDTQYF | TGCGCCAGCAGCTTGAGGGGTACGGATACGCAGTATTTT
. | TRBJ1-2 | TRBD1 | TRBV5-4 | CASSGGPRGQGVDGYTF | TGTGCCAGCAGCGGTGGCCCAAGGGGACAGGGTGTCGATGGCTACACCTTC
. | TRBJ1-2 | TRBD1 | TRBV19 | CASSHDRVRDYGYTF | TGTGCCAGTAGTCATGACAGGGTAAGGGACTATGGCTACACCTTC
. | TRBJ2-7 | . | TRBV10-3 | CAISENGQGPQSF | TGTGCCATCAGTGAGAATGGACAAGGCCCCCAATCTTTC
. | TRBJ1-1 | TRBD1 | TRBV5-1 | CASSLVGQGAFF | TGCGCCAGCAGCTTGGTGGGACAGGGAGCTTTCTTT
few | TRBJ2-2 | . | TRBV18 | CASSRAGANTGELFF | TGTGCCAGCTCACGGGCAGGGGCAAACACCGGGGAGCTGTTTTTT
. | TRBJ2-1 | . | TRBV19 | CASSGGPPYYNEQFF | TGTGCCAGTAGTGGTGGACCACCGTATTACAATGAGCAGTTCTTC
. | TRBJ1-3 | . | TRBV9 | CASSRQDTTSGNTIYF | TGTGCCAGCAGCCGACAAGACACGACCTCTGGAAACACCATATATTTT
. | TRBJ1-3 | TRBD1 | TRBV27 | CASSPSMTGDRGFGNTIYF | TGTGCCAGCAGTCCCAGCATGACAGGGGACAGGGGTTTTGGAAACACCATATATTTT
. | TRBJ2-3 | TRBD1 | TRBV5-1 | CASSLGQGSTDTQYF | TGCGCCAGCAGCTTGGGACAGGGGAGCACAGATACGCAGTATTTT
few | TRBJ2-2 | . | TRBV5-1 | CASSLSGSTGELFF | TGCGCCAGCAGCTTGTCAGGCAGCACCGGGGAGCTGTTTTTT
. | TRBJ1-4 | TRBD1 | TRBV6-1 | CASSPGQGYEKLFF | TGTGCCAGCAGTCCGGGACAGGGGTACGAAAAACTGTTTTTT
once | TRBJ2-7 | . | TRBV29-1 | CSVARDGGYEQYF | TGCAGCGTTGCCCGGGACGGTGGTTACGAGCAGTACTTC
. | TRBJ2-2 | TRBD2 | TRBV11-3 | CASSRGGGTGELFF | TGTGCCAGCAGTCGCGGGGGGGGTACCGGGGAGCTGTTTTTT
. | TRBJ1-2 | . | TRBV29-1 | CSVDQDVGYTF | TGCAGCGTTGACCAGGATGTTGGCTACACCTTC
. | TRBJ1-6 | . | TRBV6-1 | CASSSGPYNSPLHF | TGTGCCAGCTCTTCGGGGCCCTATAATTCACCCCTCCACTTT
once | TRBJ2-7 | TRBD1 | TRBV19 | CASSIDRVNEQYF | TGTGCCAGTAGTATCGACAGGGTGAACGAGCAGTACTTC
. | TRBJ1-5 | . | TRBV15 | CATSRALGNQPQHF | TGTGCCACCAGCAGAGCGTTGGGCAATCAGCCCCAGCATTTT
. | TRBJ1-1 | . | TRBV14 | CASSQVFYGEAFF | TGTGCCAGCAGCCAAGTTTTCTACGGAGAAGCTTTCTTT
. | TRBJ2-1 | . | TRBV19 | CASSTYLGTVYNEQFF | TGTGCCAGTAGTACCTATCTCGGGACGGTATACAATGAGCAGTTCTTC
once | TRBJ2-1 | . | TRBV4-2 | CASSQDRERYNEQFF | TGTGCCAGCAGCCAAGACAGGGAGAGGTACAATGAGCAGTTCTTC
. | TRBJ2-7 | TRBD2 | TRBV11-2 | CASSGGLAGGGARSEQYF | TGTGCCAGCAGCGGTGGACTAGCGGGGGGCGGTGCTAGGTCCGAGCAGTACTTC
. | TRBJ1-3 | . | TRBV19 | CASSLGAITGNTIYF | TGTGCCAGTAGCCTCGGGGCTATAACTGGAAACACCATATATTTT
. | TRBJ2-5 | . | TRBV18 | CASSPNEGETQYF | TGTGCCAGCTCACCAAACGAAGGGGAGACCCAGTACTTC
. | TRBJ1-4 | . | TRBV29-1 | CSVVETNPNEKLFF | TGCAGCGTTGTGGAGACAAATCCGAATGAAAAACTGTTTTTT
. | TRBJ2-7 | . | TRBV29-1 | CSVEDGDYEQYF | TGCAGCGTTGAAGATGGGGACTACGAGCAGTACTTC
. | TRBJ2-1 | . | TRBV5-6 | CASRVPGFHNEQFF | TGTGCCAGCAGGGTGCCGGGGTTCCACAATGAGCAGTTCTTC
. | TRBJ2-1 | . | TRBV18 | CASSPEGVNEQFF | TGTGCCAGCTCACCCGAAGGGGTCAATGAGCAGTTCTTC
. | TRBJ1-2 | TRBD1 | TRBV19 | CASADRGSGYTF | TGTGCCAGTGCGGACAGGGGGAGCGGCTACACCTTC
. | TRBJ1-4 | . | TRBV11-3 | CASSFLGAEKLFF | TGTGCCAGCAGCTTCCTCGGGGCCGAAAAACTGTTTTTT
. | TRBJ1-6 | TRBD1 | TRBV30 | CAWSATGNSPLHF | TGTGCCTGGAGTGCGACAGGGAATTCACCCCTCCACTTT
. | TRBJ2-7 | . | TRBV5-1 | CASSLEPGSAYEQYF | TGCGCCAGCAGCTTGGAGCCGGGTTCGGCCTACGAGCAGTACTTC
. | TRBJ1-2 | . | TRBV6-5 | CASSYSDRYYGYTF | TGTGCCAGCAGTTACTCGGACAGATACTATGGCTACACCTTC
. | TRBJ2-7 | . | TRBV4-3 | CASSQDRMVVNEQYF | TGCGCCAGCAGCCAAGATAGGATGGTCGTCAACGAGCAGTACTTC